The 6 T cell receptor beta chains below all came from one sample that was sequenced in a study of T cell responses to AZD1222 COVID-19 vaccine. Sequencing used immunoSEQ multiplex PCR; TCRdb keeps in-frame clones, though not all of them. Of tens of thousands of clones listed, roughly nine tenths are singletons. The starting material was peripheral blood, obtained on day 0 of AZD1222 vaccination. The receptors derive from an adult in good health.

This chain connects TRBV11-2 to TRBJ1-2, with 7 bases aligning to TRBD1. This CDR3 is built from 14 residues. The germline gives CDR1 SGHAT, CDR2 FQNNGV. The J segment lost 8 bases and the V segment lost 2 bases, leaving 8 bases of the junction unmatched. The CDR3 region has the DNA TGTGCCAGCAGCTTAAGTAGCCAGGGGGACGGCTACACCTTC. Amino acid sequence: CASSLSSQGDGYTF. Variable domain in full (rest from reference TRBV11-2 and TRBJ1-2): EAGVAQSPRYKIIEKRQSVAFWCNPISGHATLYWYQQILGQGPKLLIQFQNNGVVDDSQLPKDRFSAERLKGVDSTLKIQPAKLEDSAVYLCASSLSSQGDGYTFGSGTRLTVV.

This clone was seen only a few times. The chain joins TRBV13 to TRBJ1-2, with 7 nucleotides matching TRBD1. The V and J ends lost 2 bases and 8 bases, in that order; junction bases with no gene match: 5. The germline V gene encodes CDR1 PRHDT and CDR2 FYEKMQ (reference sequence). The CDR3 length is 13 residues. CDR3 sequence: CASSLRQGDGYTF. The DNA of the CDR3 is TGTGCCAGCAGCTTACGGCAGGGGGACGGCTACACCTTC.

This chain links TRBV5-4 with TRBJ1-1, with TRBD1 identical over 8 bases. The V and J ends lost 4 bases and 7 bases, in that order; junction bases with no gene match: 9. This CDR3 comprises 14 residues. CDR1 is SGHNT and CDR2 is YYREEE in the germline V gene (reference sequence). The CDR3 region is CASSLDRERVEAFF. In nucleotides, the CDR3 is TGTGCCAGCAGCCTGGACAGGGAGAGGGTTGAAGCTTTCTTT.

The chain has TRBV30 and TRBJ1-2; D gene unclear. CDR3 size: 14 residues. The germline V and J ends were trimmed by 2 bases and 5 bases, with 15 bases remaining between them. Germline V gene sequence: CDR1 GTSNPN, CDR2 SVGIG (reference sequence). CDR3 amino acids: CAWSMRDPLYGYTF. For the CDR3, the DNA is TGTGCCTGGAGTATGAGGGATCCTCTGTATGGCTACACCTTC.

This chain joins TRBV6-2 or TRBV6-3 and TRBJ2-1; TRBD2 might be the D (6 bases). Germline loops: CDR1 MNHEY, CDR2 SVGEGT. There are 12 residues in the CDR3. V gave up 2 bases and J gave up 7 bases, with 6 bases separating them. The CDR3 region has the DNA TGTGCCAGCAGTTACGGGGGGAATGAGCAGTTCTTC. Its protein is CASSYGGNEQFF.

V usage is TRBV4-1 and J usage is TRBJ1-6; TRBD1 might be the D (5 bases). This CDR3 has 14 residues. Per germline, CDR1 MGHRA and CDR2 YSYEKL. V was cut by 2 bases and J by 7 bases, with 9 bases left in between. CDR3 sequence (DNA): TGCGCCAGCAGCCAACGGGACGTCAATTCACCCCTCCACTTT. Residues: CASSQRDVNSPLHF.